In its sample, the clone carrying this T cell receptor (beta chain) was seen a few times. This entry comes from a study of beta chain features in type 1 diabetes. The CDR3 runs 18 residues. Trimming at V came to 2 bases and at J to 5 bases, leaving 14 bases not matched to a gene. The germline V gene encodes CDR1 SGHVS and CDR2 FNYEAQ. The whole isolated RNA underwent reverse transcription, so sequencing captured expressed TCRB transcripts. Generated by immunoSEQ multiplex PCR, the TCRdb table keeps only in-frame clones and is missing some. The sample has hundreds of thousands of clones, around 12% seen once.

This chain uses TRBV7-6 with TRBJ2-3; 9 bases are shared with TRBD2. The sample consisted of naive CD4+ T cells from blood. The TCR was taken from a young man in good health. The CDR3 coding sequence is TGTGCCAGCAGCTTATTGGCCCGGGCTAGCGGGGTTATAGATACGCAGTATTTT. Translated: CASSLLARASGVIDTQYF.